The 28 T cell receptor beta chains given below trace back to one sample, sequenced in a study of glioma-infiltrating T cells after dendritic cell vaccination. Some clones are missing from TCRdb's copy, which holds only in-frame ones; the method was immunoSEQ multiplex PCR. Of 85,000 to 95,000 clones in the sample, 70% to 90% were seen once. The input for sequencing was blood, taken before dendritic cell vaccination. The receptor set was obtained from a human donor with glioblastoma.

V is TRBV5-1 and J is TRBJ1-3; D ambiguous. The CDR3 loop spans 15 amino acids. Germline V gene data show CDR1 as SGHRS and CDR2 as YFSETQ. Deletions cut 5 bases from V and 0 bases from J, with 12 bases between. The CDR3 DNA reads TGCGCCAGCAGTCGTCGGGGAGACTCTGGAAACACCATATATTTT. This encodes CASSRRGDSGNTIYF.

This chain uses TRBV7-9 with TRBJ2-1, with 9 positions matching TRBD2. The CDR3 contains 17 residues. Germline CDR1 and CDR2: SEHNR and FQNEAQ (reference sequence). V lost 5 bases, J lost 3 bases, and 11 bases stayed unmatched. CDR3: CASSGSGGLADYNEQFF. Here the CDR3 DNA reads TGTGCCAGCAGCGGATCCGGGGGACTAGCTGACTACAATGAGCAGTTCTTC. Looking up the rest from reference TRBV7-9 and TRBJ2-1 gives the full variable domain: DTGVSQNPRHKITKRGQNVTFRCDPISEHNRLYWYRQTLGQGPEFLTYFQNEAQLEKSRLLSDRFSAERPKGSFSTLEIQRTEQGDSAMYLCASSGSGGLADYNEQFFGPGTRLTVL.

The J gene is TRBJ2-7, the V gene TRBV19, with D maybe TRBD1 (6 bases). V shed 8 bases and J shed 4 bases, with 18 bases lying between them. Germline CDR1 LNHDA, CDR2 SQIVND (reference sequence). The CDR3 length is 14 residues. The CDR3 loop is CASALDSATYEQYF. DNA for the CDR3: TGTGCCAGTGCTTTGGACAGCGCCACATACGAGCAGTACTTC.

The chain has TRBV4-1 and TRBJ1-5; 8 bases match TRBD1. Per germline, CDR1 MGHRA and CDR2 YSYEKL. The CDR3 loop spans 17 amino acids. V gave up 0 bases and J gave up 3 bases; unmatched junction bases: 7. CDR3 DNA sequence: TGCGCCAGCAGCCAAGATCTGGGGCAGGGGGCCAATCAGCCCCAGCATTTT. This gives the protein CASSQDLGQGANQPQHF.

The J gene is TRBJ2-7, the V gene TRBV9; 10 nucleotides align to TRBD1. Germline V lookup: CDR1 SGDLS, CDR2 YYNGEE. J lost 5 bases, V lost 3 bases, and 8 bases had no gene match. The CDR3 totals 15 residues. CDR3 residues: CASSEGGTGVHEQYF. The DNA for the CDR3 is TGTGCCAGCAGCGAGGGAGGGACAGGGGTCCACGAGCAGTACTTC.

This chain uses TRBV7-2 with TRBJ2-7; TRBD2 agrees at 9 bases. The CDR3 runs to 15 residues. CDR1 is SGHTA and CDR2 is FQGNSA in the germline V gene. V lost 5 bases to trimming and J lost 6 bases; unmatched junction nucleotides: 11. CDR3 sequence reads: CASSTLAGSRFEQYF. Here the CDR3 DNA reads TGTGCCAGCAGCACCCTAGCGGGATCACGATTCGAGCAGTACTTC. Together with reference TRBV7-2 and TRBJ2-7, the CDR3 gives the full variable domain: GAGVSQSPSNKVTEKGKDVELRCDPISGHTALYWYRQSLGQGLEFLIYFQGNSAPDKSGLPSDRFSAERTGGSVSTLTIQRTQQEDSAVYLCASSTLAGSRFEQYFGPGTRLTVT.

The chain employs TRBV7-9 and TRBJ2-5; D is perhaps TRBD1 (6 bases). V was trimmed by 2 bases and J by 5 bases, leaving 12 bases between them. The CDR3 is made up of 14 amino acids. The germline V gene has CDR1 SEHNR and CDR2 FQNEAQ (reference sequence). The DNA for the CDR3 is TGTGCCAGCAGCTTAAGACAGGCCGGGGAGACCCAGTACTTC. Its protein is CASSLRQAGETQYF.

The chain uses TRBV16 and TRBJ1-1; D gene uncertain. This CDR3 spans 15 amino acids. Looked up from germline, CDR1 is KGHSY and CDR2 is FQNENV. Trimming took 5 bases from V and 5 from J, leaving 18 bases between them. CDR3 nucleotide sequence: TGTGCCAGCAGCACCGGAGGCCACTGGGAAACTGAAGCTTTCTTT. This translates into CASSTGGHWETEAFF. The full variable domain, its missing parts supplied by reference TRBV16 and TRBJ1-1, is GEEVAQTPKHLVRGEGQKAKLYCAPIKGHSYVFWYQQVLKNEFKFLISFQNENVFDETGMPKERFSAKCLPNSPCSLEIQATKLEDSAVYFCASSTGGHWETEAFFGQGTRLTVV.

This chain joins TRBV7-9 and TRBJ2-1, with D tentatively TRBD1 (5 bases). The CDR3 length is 13 residues. Trimming shortened V by 6 bases and J by 3 bases, and 9 bases separated the two germline ends. Germline CDR1 reads SEHNR; CDR2 reads FQNEAQ (reference sequence). The CDR3 spells CASRPTGYNEQFF. As DNA, the CDR3 is TGTGCCAGCAGACCCACAGGCTACAATGAGCAGTTCTTC.

The chain employs TRBV6-6 and TRBJ2-7; the match to TRBD2 covers 9 bases. This CDR3 comprises 14 residues. Germline V gene sequence: CDR1 MNHNY, CDR2 SVGAGI (reference sequence). The junction had 7 bases not matched to a gene; V was cut back by 5 bases and J by 5 bases. The CDR3 coding sequence is TGTGCCAGCAGTCAAACAGCGGGAGGTGACGAGCAGTACTTC. Protein sequence: CASSQTAGGDEQYF.

The chain carries TRBV5-6 and TRBJ2-3; 9 nucleotides agree with TRBD2. The CDR3 is 15 amino acids. The V segment lost 1 base and the J segment 4 bases; nucleotides outside the gene matches: 4. Germline CDR1 SGHDT, CDR2 YYEEEE. CDR3: CASSLLLAGPDTQYF. The DNA of the CDR3 is TGTGCCAGCAGCTTGCTACTAGCGGGTCCAGATACGCAGTATTTT.

The chain joins TRBV4-3 to TRBJ1-2; TRBD1 agrees at 8 bases. V lost 0 bases and J lost 8; bases outside the gene matches: 8. The CDR3 is 15 amino acids. In germline, CDR1 is LGHNA, CDR2 YSLEER. Written as DNA, the CDR3 is TGCGCCAGCAGCCAAGATCGCGGCAGGGGGCAGGGCTACACCTTC. Protein: CASSQDRGRGQGYTF.

The chain carries TRBV28 and TRBJ2-7, with TRBD1 matching over 8 bases. The V and J ends lost 2 bases and 7 bases, in that order; junction bases with no gene match: 7. This CDR3 region has 14 residues. Germline CDR1 is MDHEN and CDR2 is SYDVKM. The CDR3 coding sequence is TGTGCCAGCAGTTTAGCCGCAGGGGGCGGGGAGCAGTACTTC. Its protein is CASSLAAGGGEQYF.

The chain uses TRBV6-5 and TRBJ2-1; tentative D call: TRBD1 (6 bases). V lost 6 bases to trimming and J lost 0 bases, with 9 bases between them. This CDR3 contains 14 residues. Germline V lookup: CDR1 MNHEY, CDR2 SVGAGI. CDR3 sequence (DNA): TGTGCCAGCAGGAGGGACAACTCCTACAATGAGCAGTTCTTC. Its protein is CASRRDNSYNEQFF.

The chain recombines TRBV27 with TRBJ2-1, with 10 positions matching TRBD1. This CDR3 has 16 residues. Germline values: CDR1 MNHEY, CDR2 SMNVEV (reference sequence). Trimming cost V 2 bases and J 4 bases; bases outside gene matches: 5. CDR3 bases: TGTGCCAGCAGTTTACCCGGGACAGGGGATTACAATGAGCAGTTCTTC. Translation: CASSLPGTGDYNEQFF.

The chain recombines TRBV23-1 with TRBJ1-3; no clear D. TRBV23-1 counts as an open reading frame of uncertain function. V lost 0 bases to trimming and J lost 4 bases, with 13 bases between them. The CDR3 covers 16 residues. For the CDR3, the DNA is TGCGCCAGCAGTCAATCGAAGGACTGCCGGGGAAACACCATATATTTT. Translation gives CASSQSKDCRGNTIYF.

J is TRBJ2-1 and V is TRBV27; 7 bases line up with TRBD2. The J segment lost 5 bases and the V segment lost 4 bases, leaving 14 bases of the junction unmatched. This CDR3 spans 17 amino acids. The germline V gene has CDR1 MNHEY and CDR2 SMNVEV (reference sequence). The CDR3 is CASSSMPTSSFDNEQFF. Here the CDR3 DNA reads TGTGCCAGCAGTTCAATGCCGACTAGCTCCTTTGACAATGAGCAGTTCTTC.

V and J are TRBV30 and TRBJ2-3, with 12 bases identical to TRBD1. This CDR3 spans 20 amino acids. V dropped 0 bases and J dropped 4; count of bases not matched to a gene: 17. Per the germline V gene, CDR1 is GTSNPN and CDR2 is SVGIG (reference sequence). CDR3 sequence reads: CAWSVGLPRRDRGHPDTQYF. In DNA form, the CDR3 reads TGTGCCTGGAGTGTAGGTCTCCCCCGCCGGGACAGGGGGCATCCAGATACGCAGTATTTT. The full variable domain, with the rest looked up from reference TRBV30 and TRBJ2-3, is SQTIHQWPATLVQPVGSPLSLECTVEGTSNPNLYWYRQAAGRGLQLLFYSVGIGQISSEVPQNLSASRPQDRQFILSSKKLLLSDSGFYLCAWSVGLPRRDRGHPDTQYFGPGTRLTVL.

This clone has just one count. The V gene is TRBV1, the J gene TRBJ2-3; the D call in the table, TRBD2, was not verified against the DNA. TRBV1 is a recognized pseudogene. The CDR3 runs 19 residues. For the CDR3, the DNA is TGCACCAGCAGCCTTCCCGGGACTAGCGGTTATACTAGCACAGATACGCAGTATTTT. Translation gives CTSSLPGTSGYTSTDTQYF.

The rearrangement uses TRBV14 and TRBJ2-5, with D perhaps matching TRBD2 (6 bases). Germline V gene lookup returns CDR1 SGHDN and CDR2 FVKESK. This CDR3 is 15 amino acids long. Trimming removed 4 bases from V and 3 bases from J, with 15 bases in between. CDR3 coding DNA: TGTGCCAGCAGCCTTCTAGGGCGGGATGAAGAGACCCAGTACTTC. It encodes CASSLLGRDEETQYF.

V usage is TRBV2 and J usage is TRBJ2-1; maybe TRBD1 (6 bases). The CDR3 contains 15 residues. V was shortened by 11 bases and J by 8 bases, with 25 bases between the two germline ends. CDR1 is SNHLY and CDR2 is FYNNEI in the germline V gene. For the CDR3, the DNA is TGTGCCTTCTCCGGGACACCAAATCCCGTTGATGAGCAGTTCTTC. The encoded protein is CAFSGTPNPVDEQFF.

This chain connects TRBV10-1 to TRBJ2-2; possibly TRBD1 for D (6 bases). Germline CDR1 WNHNN, CDR2 SYGVQD (reference sequence). The CDR3 is 16 residues long. Trimming pared 5 bases from V and 3 bases from J, leaving 16 bases between. The CDR3 is CASSRTGRPDTGELFF. The CDR3 nucleotides read TGCGCCAGCAGTCGTACAGGGCGTCCGGACACCGGGGAGCTGTTTTTT.

The gene calls are TRBV9 and TRBJ2-7, with 9 nucleotides matching TRBD2. The CDR3 is made up of 15 amino acids. From germline, CDR1 is SGDLS and CDR2 YYNGEE. Trimming took 0 bases from V and 2 from J; bases not matched to a gene: 3. CDR3: CASSVGASGTYEQYF. Here the CDR3 DNA reads TGTGCCAGCAGCGTAGGGGCTAGCGGGACCTACGAGCAGTACTTC.

The chain couples TRBV19 to TRBJ1-2, with D hard to call. The V end lost 0 bases, the J end lost 6 bases, and 8 bases lay between the germline ends. The CDR3 has 13 amino acids. From germline, CDR1 is LNHDA and CDR2 SQIVND (reference sequence). CDR3 sequence reads: CASSIDQVNGYTF. DNA of the CDR3: TGTGCCAGTAGTATAGATCAGGTGAATGGCTACACCTTC.

V usage is TRBV4-2 and J usage is TRBJ2-7; TRBD2 matches 11 bases. Per germline, CDR1 LGHNA and CDR2 YNFKEQ. With 0 bases clipped from V and 0 bases from J, the junction kept 7 bases outside the gene matches. CDR3 length: 18 residues. For the CDR3, the DNA is TGTGCCAGCAGCCAAGAAAGGGGACTAGCGGACATCTCCTACGAGCAGTACTTC. Protein sequence: CASSQERGLADISYEQYF.

V gene TRBV28 combines with J gene TRBJ1-3; 7 bases map to TRBD1. CDR1 and CDR2 (germline): MDHEN, SYDVKM. V dropped 6 bases and J dropped 4; count of bases not matched to a gene: 9. This CDR3 region has 15 residues. This CDR3 reads CASSHDRDGGNTIYF. The CDR3 coding sequence is TGTGCCAGCAGCCATGACAGGGACGGCGGAAACACCATATATTTT.

The V and J genes are TRBV6-6 and TRBJ2-5; 7 bases agree with TRBD2. V shed 6 bases, J shed 2 bases, and the junction held 12 bases outside the gene matches. CDR1 MNHNY and CDR2 SVGAGI come from the germline V gene (reference sequence). CDR3 length: 16 residues. The CDR3 is CASSPPGLSSQETQYF. The DNA for the CDR3 is TGTGCCAGCAGCCCCCCGGGACTATCGAGTCAAGAGACCCAGTACTTC.

The CDR3: CSVAQGADTQYF. The DNA for the CDR3 is TGCAGCGTTGCACAGGGGGCAGATACGCAGTATTTT. V usage is TRBV29-1 and J usage is TRBJ2-3; TRBD1 matches 8 bases. This CDR3 is built from 12 residues. After removal of 4 bases from V and 4 bases from J, the junction contained 1 base not matched to a gene. CDR1 is SQVTM, CDR2 ANQGSEA, per germline.